The 18 T cell receptor beta chains presented below share a single source sample, sequenced in a study of blood T cells in healthy people across ages. Alongside a J-beta primer mix, a sample-barcoded 5' primer served in a second PCR lasting about 7 to 11 cycles. TCRdb processed the 5' RACE reads anew with MiXCR; each CDR3 protein has one entry. The data hold around 1,700,000 distinct CDR3 sequences, with about 28% observed a single time. The sequencing sample was made of blood. Receptors were obtained from a woman under 40 in good health.

This chain uses TRBV2 with TRBJ2-5, with D uncertain. V lost 4 bases and J 5 bases, leaving 11 bases between the germline ends. The CDR3 spans 13 residues. Germline-derived CDR1 and CDR2 are SNHLY and FYNNEI. The CDR3 here is CASSGWERETQYF. The CDR3 region has the DNA TGTGCCAGCAGTGGTTGGGAAAGGGAGACCCAGTACTTC.

This clonotype was recorded many times. The rearrangement uses TRBV7-9 and TRBJ1-2; no definite D call. The ends were cut back, 0 bases at V and 0 bases at J, with 2 bases in the middle. CDR3 length: 13 amino acids. Germline V CDR1 and CDR2: SEHNR, FQNEAQ (reference sequence). CDR3 in amino acids: CASSLAANYGYTF. In DNA form, the CDR3 reads TGTGCCAGCAGCTTAGCGGCTAACTATGGCTACACCTTC.

Many counts were recorded for this clonotype. The rearrangement joins TRBV11-2 to TRBJ2-3, with D perhaps matching TRBD2 (6 bases). V lost 5 bases to trimming and J lost 4 bases, with 19 bases between them. The CDR3 sequence is 16 residues long. Germline-derived CDR1 and CDR2 are SGHAT and FQNNGV. This chain's CDR3 is CASSRRPGLVADTQYF. CDR3 sequence (DNA): TGTGCCAGCAGCCGGAGACCGGGACTCGTAGCAGATACGCAGTATTTT.

This chain joins TRBV28 and TRBJ2-4, with D possibly TRBD1 on 5 matching bases. The CDR3 runs to 17 residues. The V end lost 4 bases, the J end lost 0 bases, and 16 bases lay between the germline ends. Germline CDR1 reads MDHEN; CDR2 reads SYDVKM. CDR3 residues: CASSSPQGAVAKNIQYF. CDR3 nucleotide sequence: TGTGCCAGCAGTTCCCCCCAAGGGGCAGTAGCCAAAAACATTCAGTACTTC.

The rearrangement links TRBV28 to TRBJ2-5; 11 nucleotides agree with TRBD2. V was pared by 8 bases and J by 10 bases, with 12 bases of the junction left unmatched. Per the germline V gene, CDR1 is MDHEN and CDR2 is SYDVKM. The CDR3 consists of 14 residues. CDR3 sequence: CASGRTSGLAIQYF. CDR3 bases: TGTGCCAGCGGACGGACTAGCGGGCTCGCGATCCAGTACTTC.

CDR3 DNA: TGTGCCAGCAGCTCATCACTAGCGGGAAAGTACCAAGAGACCCAGTACTTC. This sequence encodes CASSSSLAGKYQETQYF. The chain carries TRBV11-2 and TRBJ2-5; 10 bases agree with TRBD2. The germline V gene encodes CDR1 SGHAT and CDR2 FQNNGV. The junction had 8 bases not matched to a gene; V was cut back by 4 bases and J by 0 bases. The length of the CDR3 is 17 residues.

This clonotype appeared a few times. Being one base from a much bigger clone, this may be a read error. V and J are TRBV12-3 or TRBV12-4 and TRBJ2-5; 11 positions match TRBD1. The CDR3 extends over 16 amino acids. The CDR3: CTSSLGGQGEQETQYF. In DNA, the CDR3 is TGTACCAGCAGTTTAGGGGGACAGGGGGAACAAGAGACCCAGTACTTC.

J is TRBJ2-7 and V is TRBV12-3 or TRBV12-4; 7 positions agree with TRBD1. The junction had 15 bases not matched to a gene; V was cut back by 6 bases and J by 7 bases. This CDR3 spans 15 amino acids. The DNA for the CDR3 is TGTGCCAGCAGGCCGAGGGACAGCAGTCCGGGGGAGCAGTACTTC. It is translated as CASRPRDSSPGEQYF.

This clonotype was observed a handful of times. The chain carries TRBV3-1 and TRBJ1-2; 9 nucleotides line up with TRBD1. CDR1 and CDR2 from the germline V gene are LGHDT and YNNKEL (reference sequence). Trimming removed 4 bases from V and 7 bases from J; junction bases left unmatched: 7. The CDR3 is 14 amino acids. The CDR3: CASSPPGQGGGYTF. The DNA for the CDR3 is TGTGCCAGCAGCCCTCCGGGACAGGGTGGTGGCTACACCTTC.

This clonotype has more than one count but fewer than ten. The chain couples TRBV4-3 to TRBJ2-3; D unclear. The CDR3 consists of 13 residues. The V and J ends lost 0 bases and 6 bases respectively, with 7 bases between them. The germline gives CDR1 LGHNA, CDR2 YSLEER. The CDR3 nucleotides are TGCGCCAGCAGCCAAGATCGGCGGGATACGCAGTATTTT. Protein product: CASSQDRRDTQYF.

This clonotype was detected a few times. The V gene is TRBV6-1, the J gene TRBJ2-4; 8 nucleotides line up with TRBD1. Judging by the DNA end, TRBJ2-7 fits better; the J call may be wrong. The CDR3 contains 14 residues. Germline CDR1 and CDR2: MNHNS and SASEGT. The CDR3 loop reads CATRFQGANYEQYF. For the CDR3, the DNA is TGTGCCACCCGATTCCAGGGGGCTAACTACGAGCAGTACTTC.

At least ten counts were recorded for this clonotype. The CDR3 here is CAISDKGLGSPLHF. The DNA of the CDR3 is TGTGCCATCAGTGATAAGGGATTGGGTTCACCCCTCCACTTT. The V call is TRBV10-3, the J call TRBJ1-6; D is unresolved. Trimming took off 3 bases at V and 9 bases at J, with 12 bases between the two ends. The length of the CDR3 is 14 residues. Germline V CDR1 and CDR2: ENHRY, SYGVKD.

The chain has TRBV20-1 and TRBJ1-1; TRBD1 is a possible D gene (5 bases). V lost 2 bases to trimming and J lost 3 bases, with 13 bases between them. Germline CDR1 and CDR2: DFQATT and SNEGSKA (reference sequence). This CDR3 spans 14 amino acids. CDR3 DNA: TGCAGTGCTAGACGGCAGGGCAGGGACACTGAAGCTTTCTTT. Residues: CSARRQGRDTEAFF.

The rearrangement links TRBV4-3 to TRBJ1-6; D call uncertain. CDR3 size: 16 residues. The V and J ends lost 1 base and 0 bases respectively, with 7 bases between them. Germline CDR1 LGHNA, CDR2 YSLEER. CDR3 in DNA: TGCGCCAGCAGCCAAGGGGAAAGCTCCTATAATTCACCCCTCCACTTT. Protein sequence: CASSQGESSYNSPLHF.

On this clonotype itself: This could be a read error, since a much larger clone is one nucleotide away. The chain carries TRBV10-3 and TRBJ1-2, with 8 positions matching TRBD1. The CDR3 is 15 amino acids. From germline, CDR1 is ENHRY and CDR2 SYGVKD. The CDR3 reads CAISESKAGGYDYTF. DNA of the CDR3: TGTGCCATCAGTGAGTCGAAGGCAGGGGGCTATGACTACACCTTC.

This clonotype has more than one count but fewer than ten. This chain links TRBV5-1 with TRBJ2-7; D gene uncertain. V dropped 0 bases and J dropped 0 bases, with 19 bases sitting between them. CDR1 is SGHRS and CDR2 is YFSETQ in the germline V gene. The CDR3 has 18 residues. The DNA for the CDR3 is TGCGCCAGCAGCTTGGTTGGTGGATCGCACGTTACCTCCTACGAGCAGTACTTC. Residues: CASSLVGGSHVTSYEQYF.

The rearrangement uses TRBV9 and TRBJ2-7, with 10 bases matching TRBD1. This CDR3 has 15 amino acids. Germline assignment: CDR1 SGDLS and CDR2 YYNGEE. V was pared by 8 bases and J by 6 bases, with 14 bases of the junction left unmatched. CDR3 loop: CASSNGQGVTCEQYF. The CDR3 DNA reads TGTGCCAGTAGCAACGGACAGGGGGTGACCTGCGAGCAGTACTTC. Using reference TRBV9 and TRBJ2-7 for the parts outside the CDR3, the full variable domain is DSGVTQTPKHLITATGQRVTLRCSPRSGDLSVYWYQQSLDQGLQFLIQYYNGEERAKGNILERFSAQQFPDLHSELNLSSLELGDSALYFCASSNGQGVTCEQYFGPGTRLTVT.

There are a few counts of this clonotype. This sequence joins TRBV5-1 and TRBJ2-1; a weak D match, TRBD2 (5 bases). This CDR3 spans 12 amino acids. In germline, CDR1 is SGHRS, CDR2 YFSETQ. With 5 bases removed from V and 7 bases from J, the gap between germline ends came to 10 bases. The chain's CDR3 is CASREEANEQFF. CDR3 coding DNA: TGCGCCAGCAGGGAGGAGGCAAATGAGCAGTTCTTC.